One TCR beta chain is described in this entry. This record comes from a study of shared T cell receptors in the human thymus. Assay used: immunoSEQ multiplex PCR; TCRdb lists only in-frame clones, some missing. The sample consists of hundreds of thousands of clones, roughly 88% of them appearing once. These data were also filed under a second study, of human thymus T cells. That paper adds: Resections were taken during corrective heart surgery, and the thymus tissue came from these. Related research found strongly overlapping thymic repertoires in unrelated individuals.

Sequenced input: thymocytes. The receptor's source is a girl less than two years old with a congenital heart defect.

The DNA for the CDR3 is TGTGCCAGCAGTGAAGCGCATATAATAGGGGGGGGTGAGCAGTTCTTC. Amino acids: CASSEAHIIGGGEQFF. The chain has TRBV6-1 and TRBJ2-1, with D perhaps matching TRBD2 (7 bases). V shed 0 bases and J shed 9 bases, with 18 bases lying between them. Germline V gene data show CDR1 as MNHNS and CDR2 as SASEGT. The CDR3 is 16 residues long.